A selection of T cell receptor beta chains follows, all from one sample in a study of response to subunit inactivated influenza vaccine. TCRdb passed the RT-PCR reads through MiXCR, listing each CDR3 protein once. This sample has over 300,000 distinct CDR3 sequences, with 21% found just once. Here the sequenced sample was PBMCs from blood, taken 21 months after vaccination. These receptors all come from a man between 45 and 75 years old who received an inactivated influenza vaccine. The CDR3 runs from the conserved cysteine through the conserved F or W. Each record gives: clone size, J gene, V gene, CDR3 length, D gene, CDR3 protein, CDR3 DNA. A D gene is named only where the DNA matches it firmly. Expanded clones get a size class; other rows say once, few or many, or leave the size out.

clone_size: few; j_call: TRBJ1-3; v_call: TRBV7-2; cdr3_length: 14; d_call: -; cdr3_aa: CASSLMGAGNTIYF; cdr3_nt: TGTGCCAGCAGCTTAATGGGAGCTGGAAACACCATATATTTT
clone_size: many; j_call: TRBJ1-1; v_call: TRBV5-3; cdr3_length: 14; d_call: -; cdr3_aa: CARSTTPGWTEAFF; cdr3_nt: TGTGCCAGAAGCACAACCCCGGGCTGGACTGAAGCTTTCTTT
clone_size: few; j_call: TRBJ2-3; v_call: TRBV12-3/TRBV12-4; cdr3_length: 13; d_call: -; cdr3_aa: CASSLEKRDTQYF; cdr3_nt: TGTGCCAGCAGTTTAGAAAAGCGGGATACGCAGTATTTT
clone_size: few; j_call: TRBJ2-1; v_call: TRBV6-2/TRBV6-3; cdr3_length: 16; d_call: TRBD2; cdr3_aa: CASSTQGLAGSNEQFF; cdr3_nt: TGTGCCAGCAGTACCCAGGGACTAGCGGGAAGCAATGAGCAGTTCTTC
clone_size: few; j_call: TRBJ1-2; v_call: TRBV28; cdr3_length: 14; d_call: TRBD1; cdr3_aa: CASRPGGTSYGYTF; cdr3_nt: TGTGCCAGCAGACCAGGGGGCACTAGCTATGGCTACACCTTC
clone_size: many; j_call: TRBJ1-4; v_call: TRBV12-3/TRBV12-4; cdr3_length: 17; d_call: -; cdr3_aa: CASSLGVAGSVNEKLFF; cdr3_nt: TGTGCCAGCAGTTTAGGGGTTGCTGGGAGTGTTAATGAAAAACTGTTTTTT
clone_size: -; j_call: TRBJ1-5; v_call: TRBV5-5; cdr3_length: 16; d_call: -; cdr3_aa: CASSLRPDLSNQPQHF; cdr3_nt: TGTGCCAGCAGCTTGAGGCCGGACCTTAGCAATCAGCCCCAGCATTTT
clone_size: few; j_call: TRBJ2-5; v_call: TRBV5-5; cdr3_length: 15; d_call: TRBD2; cdr3_aa: CASSSGLARQETQYF; cdr3_nt: TGTGCCAGCAGCTCGGGACTAGCGAGACAAGAGACCCAGTACTTC
clone_size: -; j_call: TRBJ1-5; v_call: TRBV10-2; cdr3_length: 18; d_call: -; cdr3_aa: CASSEPEPGLASNQPQHF; cdr3_nt: TGCGCCAGCAGTGAGCCTGAGCCGGGTCTTGCTAGCAATCAGCCCCAGCATTTT
clone_size: many; j_call: TRBJ2-7; v_call: TRBV11-2; cdr3_length: 16; d_call: -; cdr3_aa: CASSSLRQRPSYEQYF; cdr3_nt: TGTGCCAGCAGCTCCCTCAGACAGCGGCCATCCTACGAGCAGTACTTC
clone_size: few; j_call: TRBJ2-3; v_call: TRBV11-1; cdr3_length: 21; d_call: TRBD1; cdr3_aa: CASSLWLGQGIKRSSTDTQYF; cdr3_nt: TGTGCCAGCAGCTTATGGTTAGGACAGGGGATAAAGCGGAGTAGCACAGATACGCAGTATTTT
clone_size: few; j_call: TRBJ2-3; v_call: TRBV14; cdr3_length: 11; d_call: -; cdr3_aa: CASSQGPTQYF; cdr3_nt: TGTGCCAGCAGCCAGGGACCTACGCAGTATTTT
clone_size: -; j_call: TRBJ2-1; v_call: TRBV15; cdr3_length: 17; d_call: TRBD2; cdr3_aa: CATSRGLAGGSYNEQFF; cdr3_nt: TGTGCCACCAGCAGAGGACTAGCGGGAGGTTCCTACAATGAGCAGTTCTTC
clone_size: -; j_call: TRBJ1-1; v_call: TRBV14; cdr3_length: 12; d_call: -; cdr3_aa: CASSQNNRRAFF; cdr3_nt: TGTGCCAGCAGCCAGAATAACAGACGAGCTTTCTTT